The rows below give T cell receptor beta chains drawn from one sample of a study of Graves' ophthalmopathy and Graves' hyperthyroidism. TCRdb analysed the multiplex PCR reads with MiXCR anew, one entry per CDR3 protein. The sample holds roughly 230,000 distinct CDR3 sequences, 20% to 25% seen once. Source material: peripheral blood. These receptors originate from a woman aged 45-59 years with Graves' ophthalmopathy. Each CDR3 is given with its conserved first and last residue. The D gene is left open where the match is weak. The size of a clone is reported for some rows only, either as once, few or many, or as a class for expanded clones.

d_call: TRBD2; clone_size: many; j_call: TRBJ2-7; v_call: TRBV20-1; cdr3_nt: TGCAGTGCTAGAGATTTAGCGGGTACCTACGGGCAGTACTTC; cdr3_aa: CSARDLAGTYGQYF
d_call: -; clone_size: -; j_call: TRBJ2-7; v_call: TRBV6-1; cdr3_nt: TGTGCCAGCAGTGAAGCCCGGTCTTATACAGGGAGCTACGAGCAGTACTTC; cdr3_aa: CASSEARSYTGSYEQYF
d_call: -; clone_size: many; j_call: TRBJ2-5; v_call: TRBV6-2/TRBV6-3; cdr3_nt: TGTGCCAGCGGATTACTAGTAAGGCCAGAGACCCAGTACTTC; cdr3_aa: CASGLLVRPETQYF
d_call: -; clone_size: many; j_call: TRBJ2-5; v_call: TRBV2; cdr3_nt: TGTGCCAGCAGTGAAGATTCCAGGGTAAAGACCCAGTACTTC; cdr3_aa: CASSEDSRVKTQYF
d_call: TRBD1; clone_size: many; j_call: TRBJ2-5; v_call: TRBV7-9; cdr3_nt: TGTGCCAGCAGCATCCGGGACAGGGGCCACGAGACCCAGTACTTC; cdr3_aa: CASSIRDRGHETQYF
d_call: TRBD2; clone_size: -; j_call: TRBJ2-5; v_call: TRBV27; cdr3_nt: TGTGCCAGCAGAAAAGGGGAGGGAGAGACCCAGTACTTC; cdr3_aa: CASRKGEGETQYF
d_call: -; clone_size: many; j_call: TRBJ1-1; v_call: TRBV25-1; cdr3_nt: TGTGCCAGCAGTGGGGTGACAGGCCACACTGAAGCTTTCTTT; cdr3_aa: CASSGVTGHTEAFF
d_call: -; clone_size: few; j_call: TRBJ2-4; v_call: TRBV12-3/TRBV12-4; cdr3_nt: TGTGCCAGCAGTCCCCTTTCCGGGACACCACTAAATCTAGCCAAAAACCTTCAGTACTTC; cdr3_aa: CASSPLSGTPLNLAKNLQYF
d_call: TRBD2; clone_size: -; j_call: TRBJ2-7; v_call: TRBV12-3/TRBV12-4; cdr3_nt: TGTGCCAGCGGGCTAGCGGGAGGGCCGGGTGAGCAGTACTTC; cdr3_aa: CASGLAGGPGEQYF
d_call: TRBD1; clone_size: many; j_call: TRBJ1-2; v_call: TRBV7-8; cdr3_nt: TGTGCCAGCAGCTTAGGGGGACAGAACTATGGCTACACCTTC; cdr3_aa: CASSLGGQNYGYTF
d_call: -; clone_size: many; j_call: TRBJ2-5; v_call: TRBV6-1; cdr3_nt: TGTGCCAGCAGCCCCCCTTCTTCTGGGGGAGGGGGGAAGACCCAGTACTTC; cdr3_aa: CASSPPSSGGGGKTQYF
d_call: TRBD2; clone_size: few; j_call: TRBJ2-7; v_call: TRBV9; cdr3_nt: TGTGCCAGCAGCCCTGAAGCGGGAGCAAGCTACGAGCAGTACTTC; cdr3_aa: CASSPEAGASYEQYF
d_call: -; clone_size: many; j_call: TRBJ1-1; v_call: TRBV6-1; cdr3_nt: TGTGCCAGCAGTGAAGCCGGTCTAGAGGAGAACACTGAAGCTTTCTTT; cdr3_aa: CASSEAGLEENTEAFF
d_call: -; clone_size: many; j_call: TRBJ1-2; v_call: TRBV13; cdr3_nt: TGTGCCAGCAGCCCTCCGGGACTCCATTATGGCTACACCTTC; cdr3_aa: CASSPPGLHYGYTF
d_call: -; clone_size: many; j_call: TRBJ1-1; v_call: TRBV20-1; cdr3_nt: TGCAGTGCTAGTGTCCCGAGGGGCCGTTGGGCTGAAGCTTTCTTT; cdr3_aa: CSASVPRGRWAEAFF
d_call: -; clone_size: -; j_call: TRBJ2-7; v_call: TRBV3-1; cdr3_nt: TGTGCCAGCACAGTAGGTCAGGACAGCTCCTACGAGCAGTACTTC; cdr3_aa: CASTVGQDSSYEQYF
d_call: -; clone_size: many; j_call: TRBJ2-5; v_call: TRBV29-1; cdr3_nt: TGCAGCGTTGAAAGGCAGGGGGAGACCCAGTACTTC; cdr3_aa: CSVERQGETQYF
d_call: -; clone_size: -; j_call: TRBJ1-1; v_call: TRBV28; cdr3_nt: TGTGCCAGCAGTCCTGGACGGACGGCAGAAGCTTTCTTT; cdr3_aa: CASSPGRTAEAFF
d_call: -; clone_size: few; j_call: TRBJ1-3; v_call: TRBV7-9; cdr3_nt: TGTGCCAGCAGCTTATCTAGCTCTGGATACACCATATATTTT; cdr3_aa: CASSLSSSGYTIYF
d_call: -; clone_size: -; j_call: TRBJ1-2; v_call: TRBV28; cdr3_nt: TGTGCCAGCTGTCAGGGTGGAAGTGGCTACACCTTC; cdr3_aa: CASCQGGSGYTF
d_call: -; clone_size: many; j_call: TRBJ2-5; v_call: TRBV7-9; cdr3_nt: TGTGCCAGCAGCCTCTACCAAGAGACCCAGTACTTC; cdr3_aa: CASSLYQETQYF
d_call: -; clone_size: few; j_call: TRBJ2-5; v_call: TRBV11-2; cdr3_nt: TGTGCCAGCAGCCCCCGGGACGTACGTCAGGGGACCCAGTACTTC; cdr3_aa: CASSPRDVRQGTQYF
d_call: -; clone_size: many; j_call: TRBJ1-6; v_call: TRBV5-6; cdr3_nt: TGTGCCAGCAGGCTGCAGGGTGAAGGAGTTTCACCCCTCCACTTT; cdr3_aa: CASRLQGEGVSPLHF
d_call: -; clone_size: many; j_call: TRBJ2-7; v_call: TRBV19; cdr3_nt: TGTGCCAGTAGTCCGGGGTTACCCTACGAGCAGTACTTC; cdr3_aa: CASSPGLPYEQYF
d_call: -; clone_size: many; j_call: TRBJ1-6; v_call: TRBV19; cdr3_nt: TGTGCCAGTAGCGTAAACCGGGCCTATTCACCCCTCCACTTT; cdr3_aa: CASSVNRAYSPLHF
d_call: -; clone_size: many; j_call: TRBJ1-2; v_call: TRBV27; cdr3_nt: TGTGCCAGCAGTTTATCCAGGGTACACTATGGCTACACCTTC; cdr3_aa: CASSLSRVHYGYTF
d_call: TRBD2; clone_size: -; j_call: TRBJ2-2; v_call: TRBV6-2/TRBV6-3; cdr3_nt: TGTGCCAGCATTGGCGGGGGGGCGAACACCGGGGAGCTGTTTTTT; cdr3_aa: CASIGGGANTGELFF
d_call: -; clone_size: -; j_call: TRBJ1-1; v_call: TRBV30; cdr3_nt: TGTGCCTGGGGAAGGCCGGGGGTGGACACTGAAGCTTTCTTT; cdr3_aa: CAWGRPGVDTEAFF
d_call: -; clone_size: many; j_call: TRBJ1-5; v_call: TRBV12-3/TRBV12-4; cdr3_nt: TGTGCCAGCAGCCCGGGTGCCAATCAGCCCCAGCATTTT; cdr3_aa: CASSPGANQPQHF
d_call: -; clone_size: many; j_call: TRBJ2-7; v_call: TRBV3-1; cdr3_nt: TGTGCCAGCAGCCTAGGAGGGCGCGAGCAGTACTTC; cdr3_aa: CASSLGGREQYF
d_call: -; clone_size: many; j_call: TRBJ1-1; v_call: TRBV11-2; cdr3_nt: TGTGCCAGCAGCCCAATAAGCGGCACTGAAGCTTTCTTT; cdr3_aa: CASSPISGTEAFF
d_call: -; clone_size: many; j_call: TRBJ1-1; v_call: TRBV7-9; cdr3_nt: TGTGCCAGCAGCTTAAGCAAGGACAGCAACACTGAAGCTTTCTTT; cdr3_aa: CASSLSKDSNTEAFF
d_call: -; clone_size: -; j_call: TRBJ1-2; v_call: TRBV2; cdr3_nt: TGTGCCAGCAGAGAGCCACTAACTAACTATGGCTACACCTTC; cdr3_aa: CASREPLTNYGYTF
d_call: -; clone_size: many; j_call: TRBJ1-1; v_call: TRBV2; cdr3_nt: TGTGCCAGCAAGAGAGATATGAACACTGAAGCTTTCTTT; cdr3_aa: CASKRDMNTEAFF
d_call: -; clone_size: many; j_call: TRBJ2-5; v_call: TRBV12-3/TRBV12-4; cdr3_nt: TGTGCCAGCTGCAGGCAACCGCAAGAGACCCAGTACTTC; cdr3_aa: CASCRQPQETQYF
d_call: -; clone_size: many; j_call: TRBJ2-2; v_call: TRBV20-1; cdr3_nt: TGCAGTGCTAGAGATGGGGGGAGGAACACCGGGGAGCTGTTTTTT; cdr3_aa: CSARDGGRNTGELFF
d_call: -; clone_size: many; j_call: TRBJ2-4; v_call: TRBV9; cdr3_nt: TGTGCCAGCAGCGTAACCGCCCAAAACATTCAGTACTTC; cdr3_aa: CASSVTAQNIQYF
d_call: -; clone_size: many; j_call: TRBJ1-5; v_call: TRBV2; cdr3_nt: TGTGCCAGCAGTCCCGGGACTAGCAATCAGCCCCAGCATTTT; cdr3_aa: CASSPGTSNQPQHF
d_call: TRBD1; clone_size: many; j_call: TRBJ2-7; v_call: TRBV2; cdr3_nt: TGTGCCACCCTCGGACAGGCCTACGAGCAGTACTTC; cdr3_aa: CATLGQAYEQYF
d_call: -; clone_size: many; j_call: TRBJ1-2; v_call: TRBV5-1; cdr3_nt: TGCGCCAGCACCCTAACAGGGTTGGAATATGGCTACACCTTC; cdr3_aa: CASTLTGLEYGYTF
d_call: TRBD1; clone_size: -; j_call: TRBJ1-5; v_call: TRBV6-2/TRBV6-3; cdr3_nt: TGTGCCAGCAACCCGCCCGGACAGGGCGAAAGTCAGCCCCAGCATTTT; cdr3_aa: CASNPPGQGESQPQHF
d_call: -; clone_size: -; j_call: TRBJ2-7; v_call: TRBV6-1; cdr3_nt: TGTGCCAGCAGGGTGACAGGTACCACCTACGAGCAGTACTTC; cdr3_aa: CASRVTGTTYEQYF
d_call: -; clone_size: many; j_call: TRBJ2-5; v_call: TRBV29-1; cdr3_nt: TGCAGCGCCGGGACGCCGCAAGAGACCCAGTACTTC; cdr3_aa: CSAGTPQETQYF
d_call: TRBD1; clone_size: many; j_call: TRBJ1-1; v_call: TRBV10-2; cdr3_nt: TGCGCCAGCAGTGGGGACAGGGTGGACACTGAAGCTTTCTTT; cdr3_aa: CASSGDRVDTEAFF